This T cell receptor beta chain was identified during a study of T cells in Graves' hyperthyroidism and ophthalmopathy. RNA transcripts gave rise to amplified TCR beta CDR3 regions. Carried out on the TCR CDR3, a first-round RT-PCR used the HTBI primer set. Each CDR3 protein is one row after TCRdb ran MiXCR on the multiplex PCR reads. The sample consists of almost 500,000 distinct CDR3 sequences, around a fifth of them appearing once. The CDR3 has 17 amino acids. Per germline, CDR1 MNHEY and CDR2 SVGEGT. Only a few counts were recorded for this clonotype. A much larger clone sits a single nucleotide away, making a read error possible.

This TCR came from a woman aged 70-85 years with Graves' ophthalmopathy. What was sequenced was blood. V is TRBV6-2 or TRBV6-3 and J is TRBJ2-1; 7 bases fit TRBD2. The CDR3 is CVSSYPIVGGPINEQFF. The CDR3 nucleotides are TGTGTCAGCAGTTACCCCATTGTGGGAGGGCCAATTAATGAGCAGTTCTTC.